Below are 11 T cell receptor beta chains sequenced from a single sample in a study of cytomegalovirus exposure and HLA in healthy donors. Using immunoSEQ multiplex PCR, the repertoire was profiled, and TCRdb retains in-frame clones only, with some absent. Here the sample spans about 60,000 clones, about 96% being singletons. The sequencing input was PBMCs. The receptors originated from a man between 18 and 29 years old in good health and CMV-seronegative.

The chain employs TRBV23-1 and TRBJ2-4; no clear D. TRBV23-1 is classed as an ORF, of uncertain function. V was pared by 8 bases and J by 5 bases, with 16 bases between. The CDR3 sequence is 14 residues long. The CDR3, as DNA: TGCGCCAGCGCAGAGGAGTATTGGCAAAACATTCAGTACTTC. Translating gives CASAEEYWQNIQYF.

The chain combines TRBV27 with TRBJ2-3; D not resolved. Trimming cost V 5 bases and J 6 bases, with 9 bases left between them. The CDR3 contains 12 residues. CDR1 and CDR2 from the germline V gene are MNHEY and SMNVEV (reference sequence). The CDR3 DNA reads TGTGCCAGCAGTCCAGTTTCGGATACGCAGTATTTT. Translated, it gives CASSPVSDTQYF.

V gene TRBV27 combines with J gene TRBJ2-2; 9 nucleotides agree with TRBD2. V was clipped by 7 bases and J by 4 bases; unmatched bases: 10. Germline V CDR1 and CDR2: MNHEY, SMNVEV (reference sequence). This CDR3 has 16 residues. The CDR3 is CASTSTGGRATGELFF. The CDR3 region has the DNA TGTGCCAGCACCTCAACAGGCGGGAGGGCCACCGGGGAGCTGTTTTTT.

This chain connects TRBV6-5 to TRBJ2-7, with D possibly TRBD1 on 6 matching bases. Trimming took 6 bases from V and 2 from J, leaving 17 bases between them. Germline V gives CDR1 MNHEY, CDR2 SVGAGI. The CDR3 is made up of 15 amino acids. CDR3 nucleotide sequence: TGTGCCAGCAGACATCCGGGACAAAACCCCTACGAGCAGTACTTC. Amino acid sequence: CASRHPGQNPYEQYF.

This chain uses TRBV2 with TRBJ2-3; 10 bases match TRBD2. This CDR3 region has 15 residues. Germline V lookup: CDR1 SNHLY, CDR2 FYNNEI. The V gene end was trimmed by 8 bases and the J gene end by 0 bases; junction bases not matched to a gene: 5. CDR3 loop: CASDKTSGSTDTQYF. In DNA form, the CDR3 reads TGTGCCAGCGACAAGACTAGCGGGAGCACAGATACGCAGTATTTT.

This clone was observed once. The chain is built from TRBV18 and TRBJ2-1; TRBD2 aligns across 8 bases. V lost 1 base and J lost 6; bases outside the gene matches: 5. Germline assignment: CDR1 KGHSH and CDR2 LQKENI. The CDR3 extends over 15 amino acids. CDR3 DNA sequence: TGTGCCAGCTCACCACGCCAGCGGGAGAGCAATGAGCAGTTCTTC. Translated: CASSPRQRESNEQFF.

This chain joins TRBV19 and TRBJ2-1; D perhaps matches TRBD2 (6 bases). The CDR3 length is 15 residues. Germline CDR1 reads LNHDA; CDR2 reads SQIVND (reference sequence). V lost 4 bases, J lost 4 bases, and 14 bases lay in between. The CDR3 DNA reads TGTGCCAGTAGTAATTCGGCGCGGGGATACAATGAGCAGTTCTTC. Protein: CASSNSARGYNEQFF.

The chain combines TRBV6-6 with TRBJ2-2, with 7 bases that match TRBD2. This CDR3 has 12 residues. The germline CDR1 and CDR2 sequences are MNHNY and SVGAGI (reference sequence). V lost 7 bases to trimming and J lost 7 bases; unmatched junction nucleotides: 3. The CDR3 protein is CASKSGIGELFF. The CDR3 DNA sequence: TGTGCCAGCAAAAGCGGGATCGGGGAGCTGTTTTTT.

CDR3 nucleotides: TGTGCCAGCAACGGACAGGGGCTGGAAGGCTACACCTTC. Its protein is CASNGQGLEGYTF. The chain recombines TRBV6-5 with TRBJ1-2; 9 bases line up with TRBD1. This CDR3 contains 13 residues. Germline V gives CDR1 MNHEY, CDR2 SVGAGI. V trimming: 7 bases; J trimming: 8 bases; junction bases outside the gene matches: 8.

The chain employs TRBV2 and TRBJ2-3; 7 bases match TRBD1. In germline, CDR1 is SNHLY, CDR2 FYNNEI. The CDR3 contains 15 residues. After removal of 7 bases from V and 3 bases from J, the junction contained 10 bases not matched to a gene. CDR3 coding DNA: TGTGCCAGCACACGACAGGGTATTAGTACAGATACGCAGTATTTT. Protein: CASTRQGISTDTQYF.

The chain has TRBV30 and TRBJ2-3; a weak D match, TRBD2 (6 bases). Germline loops: CDR1 GTSNPN, CDR2 SVGIG (reference sequence). This CDR3 is 14 amino acids long. Trimming took 3 bases from V and 0 from J, leaving 10 bases between them. CDR3 region: CAWSRAGSTDTQYF. In nucleotides, the CDR3 is TGTGCCTGGAGCAGGGCGGGAAGCACAGATACGCAGTATTTT.